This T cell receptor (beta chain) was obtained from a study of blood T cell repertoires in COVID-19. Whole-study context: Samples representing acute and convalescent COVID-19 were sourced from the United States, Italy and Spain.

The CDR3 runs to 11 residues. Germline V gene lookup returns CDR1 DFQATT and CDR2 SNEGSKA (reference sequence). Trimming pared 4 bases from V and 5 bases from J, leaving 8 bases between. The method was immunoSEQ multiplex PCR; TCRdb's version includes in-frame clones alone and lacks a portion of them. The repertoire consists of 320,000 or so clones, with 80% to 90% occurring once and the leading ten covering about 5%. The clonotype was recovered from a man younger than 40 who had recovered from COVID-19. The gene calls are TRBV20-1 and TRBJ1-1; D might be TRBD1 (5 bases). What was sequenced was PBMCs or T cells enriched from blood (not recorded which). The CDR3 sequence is CSAKGRTEAFF. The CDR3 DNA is TGCAGTGCTAAGGGGAGGACTGAAGCTTTCTTT.